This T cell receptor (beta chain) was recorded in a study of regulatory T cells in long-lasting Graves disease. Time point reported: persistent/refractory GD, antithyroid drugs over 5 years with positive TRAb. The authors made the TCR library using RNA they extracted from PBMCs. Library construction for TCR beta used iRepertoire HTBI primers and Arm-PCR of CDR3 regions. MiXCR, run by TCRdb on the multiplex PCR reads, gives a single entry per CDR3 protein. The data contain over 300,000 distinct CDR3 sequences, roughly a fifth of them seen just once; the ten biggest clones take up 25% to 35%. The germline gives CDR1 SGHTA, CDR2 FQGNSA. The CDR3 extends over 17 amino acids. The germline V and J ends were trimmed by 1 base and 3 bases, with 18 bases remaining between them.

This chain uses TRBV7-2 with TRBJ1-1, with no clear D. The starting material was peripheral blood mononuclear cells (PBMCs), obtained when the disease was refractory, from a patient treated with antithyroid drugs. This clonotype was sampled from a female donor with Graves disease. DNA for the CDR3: TGTGCCAGCAGCTTAGAAGCCCATCCGCCGGGTTACACTGAAGCTTTCTTT. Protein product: CASSLEAHPPGYTEAFF.